This T cell receptor beta chain was found in a study of blood T cell repertoires in COVID-19. For the study at large: COVID-19 samples from acute and convalescent phases originated in the United States, Italy and Spain. T cells, B-cell-depleted T cells, or PBMCs supplied cDNA or gDNA.

Germline V gives CDR1 SEHNR, CDR2 FQNEAQ (reference sequence). This CDR3 is 14 amino acids long. V lost 3 bases, J lost 2 bases, and 8 bases lay in between. Per the original methods: Nucleated cell number was recorded as an estimate derived from reference gene primer amplification. Assay used: immunoSEQ multiplex PCR; TCRdb lists only in-frame clones, some missing. D and trimming come from the DNA, and the V and J calls and clone size come from that table. The table shows 100,000 or so clones, with 85% to 90% occurring only once. The sequence was collected from a man in his sixties with acute or convalescent COVID-19. The V and J genes are TRBV7-9 and TRBJ1-5, with no clear D. The sequenced material came from peripheral blood. The CDR3 DNA reads TGTGCCAGCAGCTTTTCGGGTGGCAATCAGCCCCAGCATTTT. As protein: CASSFSGGNQPQHF.